Listed here are 29 T cell receptor beta chains from one sample, sequenced in a study of T cells in Graves' hyperthyroidism and ophthalmopathy. There were TCR beta CDR3 regions amplified from RNA transcripts. First-round RT-PCR of the TCR CDR3 relied on the HTBI primer set. Via MiXCR, TCRdb re-called the multiplex PCR reads, giving one row per CDR3 protein. In the table there are 490,000 or so distinct CDR3 sequences, 20% of which are singletons. The specimen sequenced was blood. The receptors were gathered from a man in his forties or fifties with Graves' ophthalmopathy.

This clonotype was detected many times. The rearrangement uses TRBV11-2 and TRBJ1-2, with a tentative D call TRBD1 (5 bases). The germline V and J ends were trimmed by 1 base and 4 bases, with 10 bases remaining between them. The CDR3 sequence is 14 residues long. The germline V gene has CDR1 SGHAT and CDR2 FQNNGV. The CDR3 DNA sequence: TGTGCCAGCAGCTTAGGAGGGGACGGCTATGGCTACACCTTC. Translation: CASSLGGDGYGYTF.

This clonotype was seen many times. V is TRBV6-2 or TRBV6-3 and J is TRBJ2-7, with 14 bases identical to TRBD2. This CDR3 region has 17 residues. Germline V gene data show CDR1 as MNHEY and CDR2 as SVGEGT. V lost 2 bases to trimming and J lost 3 bases; unmatched junction nucleotides: 6. The CDR3 coding sequence is TGTGCCAGCAGTTACGGGACTAGCGGGAGTAAGATCTACGAGCAGTACTTC. Its protein product is CASSYGTSGSKIYEQYF.

The rearrangement joins TRBV3-1 to TRBJ2-3, with D possibly TRBD1 on 5 matching bases. V was pared by 0 bases and J by 2 bases, with 9 bases between. The CDR3 length is 15 residues. Germline CDR1 is LGHDT and CDR2 is YNNKEL (reference sequence). CDR3 amino acids: CASSQDRVSTDTQYF. The CDR3 nucleotides read TGTGCCAGCAGCCAAGACAGGGTATCCACAGATACGCAGTATTTT.

This clonotype was detected a few times. The gene calls are TRBV12-3 or TRBV12-4 and TRBJ2-1; the match to TRBD2 covers 7 bases. This CDR3 comprises 13 residues. The trim removed 8 bases at V and 5 bases at J, leaving 6 bases unmatched. This chain's CDR3 is CASGASGNNEQFF. For the CDR3, the DNA is TGTGCCAGCGGGGCTAGCGGCAACAATGAGCAGTTCTTC.

This clonotype was recorded at least ten times. The chain carries TRBV28 and TRBJ2-5; 8 positions agree with TRBD2. Germline V gene sequence: CDR1 MDHEN, CDR2 SYDVKM. The CDR3 sequence is 14 residues long. Trimming at V came to 5 bases and at J to 4 bases, leaving 6 bases not matched to a gene. CDR3 coding DNA: TGTGCCAGCAGTCCCTCGCGGGGGGCAGAGACCCAGTACTTC. This codes for CASSPSRGAETQYF.

This clonotype was detected ten times or more. In nucleotides, the CDR3 is TGCAGTGCTCCCTTGGGACCTAACAATGAGCAGTTCTTC. This codes for CSAPLGPNNEQFF. The V gene is TRBV20-1, the J gene TRBJ2-1; D may match TRBD1 or TRBD2 (5 bases each). Germline V gene sequence: CDR1 DFQATT, CDR2 SNEGSKA (reference sequence). This CDR3 comprises 13 residues. The V and J ends lost 5 bases and 5 bases respectively, with 13 bases between them.

This clonotype has a count of ten or more. The chain is built from TRBV18 and TRBJ1-2; D possibly corresponds to TRBD1 (5 bases). The CDR3 is 13 residues long. Germline V gene lookup returns CDR1 KGHSH and CDR2 LQKENI. Deletions cut 5 bases from V and 4 bases from J, with 11 bases between. CDR3 protein: CASSGDRVYGYTF. The CDR3 bases are TGTGCCAGCTCAGGGGACCGAGTCTATGGCTACACCTTC.

The rearrangement links TRBV11-2 to TRBJ2-1; TRBD2 aligns across 8 bases. The CDR3 covers 18 residues. Losses at the gene ends were 2 bases for V and 3 bases for J; bases not matched to a gene: 12. Germline CDR1 reads SGHAT; CDR2 reads FQNNGV. The CDR3 sequence is CASSLLGAAGVNYNEQFF. The CDR3 DNA sequence: TGTGCCAGCAGCTTATTAGGGGCAGCGGGAGTGAACTACAATGAGCAGTTCTTC.

This clonotype was seen a handful of times. The genes are TRBV6-1 and TRBJ2-1; D may match TRBD1 or TRBD2 (6 bases each). The V and J ends lost 5 bases and 9 bases respectively, with 14 bases between them. Germline values: CDR1 MNHNS, CDR2 SASEGT. This CDR3 is built from 13 residues. The CDR3 coding sequence is TGTGCCAGCAGTCCGGGGGCCGGAGGTGAGCAGTTCTTC. The encoded protein is CASSPGAGGEQFF.

The table lists this clonotype with a few counts. This chain connects TRBV6-2 or TRBV6-3 to TRBJ2-7; 10 nucleotides agree with TRBD2. The germline gives CDR1 MNHEY, CDR2 SVGEGT. This CDR3 region has 17 residues. V dropped 0 bases and J dropped 2; count of bases not matched to a gene: 7. The CDR3 region is CASSYSTLAGVPYEQYF. Written as DNA, the CDR3 is TGTGCCAGCAGTTACTCGACCCTAGCGGGAGTTCCCTACGAGCAGTACTTC.

In the case of this clonotype: A much bigger clone sits one base away, suggesting this may be a read error. This rearrangement joins TRBV20-1 to TRBJ2-3, with a weak D call TRBD1 (5 bases). Germline V gene lookup returns CDR1 DFQATT and CDR2 SNEGSKA (reference sequence). The CDR3 is made up of 12 amino acids. Here the CDR3 DNA reads TGCAGTGCTAGAGTGGCCACAGGTACGCAGTATTTT. Amino acids: CSARVATGTQYF.

This clonotype has ten or more counts. The rearrangement joins TRBV18 to TRBJ2-3; no definite D call. CDR3 length: 16 residues. Trimming shortened V by 0 bases and J by 0 bases, and 10 bases separated the two germline ends. Germline loops: CDR1 KGHSH, CDR2 LQKENI. Written as DNA, the CDR3 is TGTGCCAGCTCACCACCTCAAAAACCTAGCACAGATACGCAGTATTTT. This codes for CASSPPQKPSTDTQYF.

A note on this clonotype: This could be a read error, since a much larger clone is one nucleotide away. The chain uses TRBV28 and TRBJ2-1; either TRBD1 or TRBD2 may supply D (5 bases each). The end of the DNA is better explained by TRBJ2-7, so the J call may be wrong. The CDR3 contains 15 residues. Per the germline V gene, CDR1 is MDHEN and CDR2 is SYDVKM. The CDR3 region is CASRRGTASYNEQYF. The DNA of the CDR3 is TGTGCCAGCAGGCGAGGGACCGCTTCCTACAATGAGCAGTACTTC.

This clonotype has at least ten counts. Here the CDR3 reads CASTPPGGEQYF. The CDR3 DNA is TGTGCCAGCACCCCACCGGGTGGCGAGCAGTACTTC. The genes are TRBV7-9 and TRBJ2-7, with D unresolved. Looked up from germline, CDR1 is SEHNR and CDR2 is FQNEAQ (reference sequence). Trimming took off 7 bases at V and 6 bases at J, with 13 bases between the two ends. The CDR3 sequence is 12 residues long.

The rearrangement joins TRBV9 to TRBJ1-5, with a tentative D call TRBD1 (5 bases). The germline V and J ends were trimmed by 5 bases and 2 bases, with 14 bases remaining between them. Germline V CDR1 and CDR2: SGDLS, YYNGEE. This CDR3 is 15 amino acids long. CDR3 sequence reads: CASSPDWDGNQPQHF. The CDR3 DNA reads TGTGCCAGCAGTCCCGACTGGGACGGCAATCAGCCCCAGCATTTT.

This clonotype was found a few times. The chain is built from TRBV4-1 and TRBJ1-2; D call uncertain. V lost 2 bases, J lost 4 bases, and 8 bases lay in between. This CDR3 is 13 amino acids long. The V gene's germline CDR1 is MGHRA and CDR2 YSYEKL. In DNA form, the CDR3 reads TGCGCCAGCAGCCAACCGGGGTCCTATGGCTACACCTTC. It codes for CASSQPGSYGYTF.

The chain has TRBV11-2 and TRBJ1-2; 8 bases map to TRBD1. V was pared by 5 bases and J by 8 bases, with 13 bases of the junction left unmatched. The CDR3 consists of 15 residues. CDR1 and CDR2 (germline): SGHAT, FQNNGV. The CDR3 DNA is TGTGCCAGCAGCCCAGAGGGCAGGGGGCTAAACGGCTACACCTTC. Protein product: CASSPEGRGLNGYTF.

This sequence joins TRBV27 and TRBJ1-2, with D tentatively TRBD1 (6 bases). The V end lost 2 bases, the J end lost 5 bases, and 21 bases lay between the germline ends. The CDR3 spans 17 residues. Germline V gives CDR1 MNHEY, CDR2 SMNVEV (reference sequence). The CDR3 DNA reads TGTGCCAGCAGTTTACGATGGACAGCCTCTTCGAATTATGGCTACACCTTC. This encodes CASSLRWTASSNYGYTF.

This clonotype showed up just a few times. The rearrangement uses TRBV6-1 and TRBJ2-3; D gene ambiguous. Trimming removed 8 bases at V and 1 base at J, with 10 bases between. Per germline, CDR1 MNHNS and CDR2 SASEGT. The CDR3 is 13 residues long. The CDR3 protein is CASLRVGTDTQYF. CDR3 coding DNA: TGTGCCAGCCTCCGGGTAGGCACAGATACGCAGTATTTT.

The chain carries TRBV29-1 and TRBJ1-6; tentatively, D is TRBD1 (5 bases). The germline V gene has CDR1 SQVTM and CDR2 ANQGSEA. V shed 6 bases and J shed 8 bases, with 14 bases lying between them. The CDR3 has 13 residues. For the CDR3, the DNA is TGCAGCGTGGGGACCGGGAGAGATTCACCCCTCCACTTT. This sequence encodes CSVGTGRDSPLHF.

In its sample, this clonotype was seen a few times. The chain couples TRBV24-1 to TRBJ2-3; D may correspond to TRBD1 or TRBD2 (5 bases each). CDR1 and CDR2 (germline): KGHDR, SFDVKD. V gave up 3 bases and J gave up 2 bases, with 14 bases separating them. The CDR3 is 16 amino acids. CDR3 nucleotides: TGTGCCACCAGTGATCGGGGCGGGCCATCCACAGATACGCAGTATTTT. It is translated as CATSDRGGPSTDTQYF.

The V call is TRBV27, the J call TRBJ2-7; D gene uncertain. With 2 bases removed from V and 5 bases from J, the gap between germline ends came to 13 bases. The CDR3 length is 14 residues. The germline V gene has CDR1 MNHEY and CDR2 SMNVEV (reference sequence). DNA of the CDR3: TGTGCCAGCAGTTTAGGGCGGCAGATAGACGAGCAGTACTTC. Its protein product is CASSLGRQIDEQYF.

This rearrangement joins TRBV29-1 to TRBJ1-2, with a tentative D call TRBD1 (6 bases). The CDR3 runs 13 residues. Germline V gene sequence: CDR1 SQVTM, CDR2 ANQGSEA. Between the trimmed V and J ends, which lost 5 bases and 8 bases, there was a span of 18 bases. The CDR3 DNA is TGCAGCGTTCCACAGGGTACTTTTAGGGGCTACACCTTC. Translation: CSVPQGTFRGYTF.

This clonotype has more than one count but fewer than ten. The gene calls are TRBV28 and TRBJ1-4; possible D gene TRBD1, 5 bases. V was cut by 3 bases and J by 5 bases, with 10 bases left in between. The CDR3 covers 14 residues. Germline V lookup: CDR1 MDHEN, CDR2 SYDVKM. CDR3 protein: CASSFRAGNEKLFF. In nucleotides, the CDR3 is TGTGCCAGCAGTTTCAGGGCAGGGAATGAAAAACTGTTTTTT.

This clonotype was detected a few times. The rearrangement links TRBV20-1 to TRBJ2-7; 12 nucleotides align to TRBD2. Germline V CDR1 and CDR2: DFQATT, SNEGSKA (reference sequence). This CDR3 region has 15 residues. V shed 3 bases and J 2 bases; nucleotides not matched to a gene: 5. The CDR3 region is CSASLAGGKAYEQYF. The CDR3 DNA is TGCAGTGCTAGCCTAGCGGGAGGGAAAGCCTACGAGCAGTACTTC.

On this clonotype: The junction and the germline gene differ at one end; a read error may be behind it. The genes are TRBV30 and TRBJ2-1; 13 positions match TRBD2. The CDR3 runs 15 residues. Germline lookup yields CDR1 GTSNPN and CDR2 SVGIG (reference sequence). This chain's CDR3 is CAGRSTSGGAGEQFF. The DNA for the CDR3 is TGTGCCGGGAGGTCCACTAGCGGGGGGGCCGGTGAGCAGTTCTTC.

The chain is built from TRBV24-1 and TRBJ1-5; perhaps TRBD1 as D (5 bases). With 4 bases removed from V and 3 bases from J, the gap between germline ends came to 12 bases. CDR1 is KGHDR and CDR2 is SFDVKD in the germline V gene. This CDR3 spans 15 amino acids. In DNA, the CDR3 is TGTGCCACCAGTGACTCCGGGGGTTCCAATCAGCCCCAGCATTTT. Protein sequence: CATSDSGGSNQPQHF.

This clonotype was counted only a few times. The V gene is TRBV9, the J gene TRBJ2-1; 7 bases line up with TRBD2. Germline V gene sequence: CDR1 SGDLS, CDR2 YYNGEE. V gave up 0 bases and J gave up 0 bases; unmatched junction bases: 3. The CDR3 runs to 16 residues. CDR3 nucleotide sequence: TGTGCCAGCAGCGTAGCGGGGGGATCCTCCTACAATGAGCAGTTCTTC. This translates into CASSVAGGSSYNEQFF.

V usage is TRBV27 and J usage is TRBJ2-1, with TRBD2 identical over 9 bases. Germline loops: CDR1 MNHEY, CDR2 SMNVEV (reference sequence). V dropped 2 bases and J dropped 9; count of bases not matched to a gene: 14. The CDR3 is made up of 17 amino acids. CDR3 sequence: CASSLVSFAGGKTEQFF. The CDR3 region has the DNA TGTGCCAGCAGTTTAGTCTCGTTCGCGGGAGGGAAGACTGAGCAGTTCTTC.